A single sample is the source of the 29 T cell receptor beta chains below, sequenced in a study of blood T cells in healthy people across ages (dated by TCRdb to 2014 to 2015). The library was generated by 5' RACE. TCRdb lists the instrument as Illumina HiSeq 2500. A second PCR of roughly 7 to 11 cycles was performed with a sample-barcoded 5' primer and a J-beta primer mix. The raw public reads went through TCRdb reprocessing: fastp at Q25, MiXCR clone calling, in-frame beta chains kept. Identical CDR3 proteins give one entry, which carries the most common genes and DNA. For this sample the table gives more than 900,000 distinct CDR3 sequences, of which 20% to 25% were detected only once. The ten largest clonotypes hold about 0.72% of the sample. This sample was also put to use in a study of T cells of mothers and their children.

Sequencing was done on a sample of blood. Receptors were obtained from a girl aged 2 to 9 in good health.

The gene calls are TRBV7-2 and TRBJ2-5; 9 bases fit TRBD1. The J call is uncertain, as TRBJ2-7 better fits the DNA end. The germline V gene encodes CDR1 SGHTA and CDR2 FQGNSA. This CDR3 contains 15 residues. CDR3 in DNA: TGTGCCAGCAGCCCCCGGGACAGGGTCAAATACGAGCAGTACTTC. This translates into CASSPRDRVKYEQYF.

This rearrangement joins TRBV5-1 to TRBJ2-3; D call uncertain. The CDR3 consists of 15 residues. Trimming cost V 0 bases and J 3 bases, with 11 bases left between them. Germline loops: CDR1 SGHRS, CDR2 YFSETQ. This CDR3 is CASSLGSGETDTQYF. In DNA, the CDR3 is TGCGCCAGCAGCTTGGGTAGTGGGGAAACAGATACGCAGTATTTT.

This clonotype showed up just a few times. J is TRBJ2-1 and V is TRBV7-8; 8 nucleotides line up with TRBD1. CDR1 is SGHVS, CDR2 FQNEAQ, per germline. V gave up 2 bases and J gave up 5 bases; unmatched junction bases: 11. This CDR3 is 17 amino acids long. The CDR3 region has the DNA TGTGCCAGCAGCTTACCCTGGACAGGGAAGAGGGACAATGAGCAGTTCTTC. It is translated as CASSLPWTGKRDNEQFF.

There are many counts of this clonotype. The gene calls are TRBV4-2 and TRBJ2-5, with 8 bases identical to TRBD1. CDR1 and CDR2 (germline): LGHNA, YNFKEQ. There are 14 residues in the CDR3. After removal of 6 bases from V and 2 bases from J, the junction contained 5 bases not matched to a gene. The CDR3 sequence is CASSRGTGQETQYF. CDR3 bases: TGTGCCAGCAGTCGCGGGACAGGTCAAGAGACCCAGTACTTC.

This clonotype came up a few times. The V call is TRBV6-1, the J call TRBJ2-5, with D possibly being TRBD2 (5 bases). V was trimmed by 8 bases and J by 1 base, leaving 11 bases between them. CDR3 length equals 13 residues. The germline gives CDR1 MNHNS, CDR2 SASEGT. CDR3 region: CASGRSGQETQYF. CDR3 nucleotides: TGTGCCAGCGGTCGAAGCGGCCAAGAGACCCAGTACTTC.

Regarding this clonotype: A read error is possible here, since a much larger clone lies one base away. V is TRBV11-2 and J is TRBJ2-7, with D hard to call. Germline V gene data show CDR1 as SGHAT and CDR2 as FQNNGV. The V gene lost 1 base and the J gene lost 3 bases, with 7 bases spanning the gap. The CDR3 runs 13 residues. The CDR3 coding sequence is TGTGCCAGCAGCTTAGGACATATCTACGAGCAGTACTTC. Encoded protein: CASSLGHIYEQYF.

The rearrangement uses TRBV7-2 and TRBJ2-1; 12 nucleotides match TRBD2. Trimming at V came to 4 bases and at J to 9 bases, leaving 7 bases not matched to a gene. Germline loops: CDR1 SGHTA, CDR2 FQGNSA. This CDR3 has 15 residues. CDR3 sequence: CASSSTSGRWSEQFF. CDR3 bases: TGTGCCAGCAGCTCGACTAGCGGGAGATGGAGTGAGCAGTTCTTC.

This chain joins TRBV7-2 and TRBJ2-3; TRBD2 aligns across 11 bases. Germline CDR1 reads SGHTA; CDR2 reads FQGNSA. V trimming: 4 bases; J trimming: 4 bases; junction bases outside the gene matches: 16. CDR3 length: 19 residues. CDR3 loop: CASSSSASGGLSKADTQYF. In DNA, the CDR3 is TGTGCCAGCAGCTCGTCAGCTAGCGGGGGGTTATCAAAGGCAGATACGCAGTATTTT.

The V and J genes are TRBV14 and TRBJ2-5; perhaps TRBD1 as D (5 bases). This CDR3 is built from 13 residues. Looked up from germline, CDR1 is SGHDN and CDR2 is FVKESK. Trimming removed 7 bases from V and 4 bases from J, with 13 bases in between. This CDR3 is CASNRFDRETQYF. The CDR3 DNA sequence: TGTGCCAGCAACCGCTTCGACAGAGAGACCCAGTACTTC.

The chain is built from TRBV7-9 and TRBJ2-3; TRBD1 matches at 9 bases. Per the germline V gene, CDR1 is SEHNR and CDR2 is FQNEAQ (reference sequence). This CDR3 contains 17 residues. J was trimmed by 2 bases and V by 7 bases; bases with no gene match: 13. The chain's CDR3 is CASTSPEQGANTDTQYF. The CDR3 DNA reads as TGTGCCAGCACCTCCCCAGAACAGGGGGCTAACACAGATACGCAGTATTTT.

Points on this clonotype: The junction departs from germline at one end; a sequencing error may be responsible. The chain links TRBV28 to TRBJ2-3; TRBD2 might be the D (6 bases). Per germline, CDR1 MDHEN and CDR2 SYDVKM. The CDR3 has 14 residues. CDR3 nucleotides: TGTGCCAGCAGTTTATCGATGGAGAGCGGGTCGTTGAATTTT. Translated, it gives CASSLSMESGSLNF.

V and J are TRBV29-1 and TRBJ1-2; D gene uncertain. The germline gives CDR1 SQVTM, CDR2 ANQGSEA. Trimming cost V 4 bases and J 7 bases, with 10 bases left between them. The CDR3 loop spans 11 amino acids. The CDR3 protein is CSVAYVGGYTF. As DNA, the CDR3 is TGCAGCGTTGCCTACGTTGGTGGCTACACCTTC.

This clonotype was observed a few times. CDR3 protein: CASSPRTGGGEAFF. The CDR3 nucleotides read TGTGCCAGCAGCCCGAGGACAGGAGGGGGTGAAGCTTTCTTT. J is TRBJ1-1 and V is TRBV4-2, with 7 nucleotides matching TRBD1. Germline CDR1 and CDR2: LGHNA and YNFKEQ. The junction had 9 bases not matched to a gene; V was cut back by 4 bases and J by 7 bases. CDR3 length: 14 amino acids.

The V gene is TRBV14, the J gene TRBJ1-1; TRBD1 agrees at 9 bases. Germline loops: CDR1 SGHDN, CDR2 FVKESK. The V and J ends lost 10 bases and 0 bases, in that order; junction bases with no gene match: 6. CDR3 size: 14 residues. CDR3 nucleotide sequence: TGTGCCACCCGTGGGACAGGGATGAACACTGAAGCTTTCTTT. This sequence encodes CATRGTGMNTEAFF.

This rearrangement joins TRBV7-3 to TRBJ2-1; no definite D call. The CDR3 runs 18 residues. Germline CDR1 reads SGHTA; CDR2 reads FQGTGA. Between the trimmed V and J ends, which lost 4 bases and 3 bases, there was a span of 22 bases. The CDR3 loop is CASSSYLRPTQNYNEQFF. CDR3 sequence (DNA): TGTGCCAGCAGCTCTTACTTGCGGCCGACCCAGAACTACAATGAGCAGTTCTTC.

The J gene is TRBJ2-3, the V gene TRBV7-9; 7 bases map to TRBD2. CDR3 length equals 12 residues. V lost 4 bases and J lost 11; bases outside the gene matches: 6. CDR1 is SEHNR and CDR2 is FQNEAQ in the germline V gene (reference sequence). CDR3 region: CASSSTAGLQYF. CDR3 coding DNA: TGTGCCAGCAGCTCGACAGCGGGGTTGCAGTATTTT.

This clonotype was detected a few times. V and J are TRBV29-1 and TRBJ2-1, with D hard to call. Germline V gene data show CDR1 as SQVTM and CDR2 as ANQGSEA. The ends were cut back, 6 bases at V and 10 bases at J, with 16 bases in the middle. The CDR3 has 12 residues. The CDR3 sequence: CSVLASRGEQFF. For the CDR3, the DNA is TGCAGCGTCCTCGCTTCTAGAGGCGAGCAGTTCTTC.

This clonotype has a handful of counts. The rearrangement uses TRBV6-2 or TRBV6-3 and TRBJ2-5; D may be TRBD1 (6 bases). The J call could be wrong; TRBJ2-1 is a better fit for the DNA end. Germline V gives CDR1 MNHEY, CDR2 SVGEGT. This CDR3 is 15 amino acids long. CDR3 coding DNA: TGTGCCAGCAGACGGACAGAACTGAACTACAATGAGCAGTTCTTC. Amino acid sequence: CASRRTELNYNEQFF.

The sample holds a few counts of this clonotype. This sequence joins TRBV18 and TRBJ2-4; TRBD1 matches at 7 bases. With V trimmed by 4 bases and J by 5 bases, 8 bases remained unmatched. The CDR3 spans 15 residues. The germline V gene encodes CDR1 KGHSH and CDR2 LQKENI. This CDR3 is CASSQNRQGENIQYF. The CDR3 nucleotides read TGTGCCAGCTCACAGAACCGACAGGGAGAAAACATTCAGTACTTC.

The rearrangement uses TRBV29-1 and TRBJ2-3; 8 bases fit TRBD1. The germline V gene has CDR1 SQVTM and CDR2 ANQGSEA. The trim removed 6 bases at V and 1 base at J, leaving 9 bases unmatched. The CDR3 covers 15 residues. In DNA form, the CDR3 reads TGCAGCGTCCAAAGACAGGGGACTGGCACAGATACGCAGTATTTT. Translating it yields CSVQRQGTGTDTQYF.

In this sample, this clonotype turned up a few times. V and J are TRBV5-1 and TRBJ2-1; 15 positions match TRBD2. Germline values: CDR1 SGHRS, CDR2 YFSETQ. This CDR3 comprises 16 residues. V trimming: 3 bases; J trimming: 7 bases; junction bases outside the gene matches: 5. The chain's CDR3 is CASSSGLAGGLNEQFF. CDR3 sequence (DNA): TGCGCCAGCAGCTCCGGACTAGCGGGGGGGCTTAATGAGCAGTTCTTC.

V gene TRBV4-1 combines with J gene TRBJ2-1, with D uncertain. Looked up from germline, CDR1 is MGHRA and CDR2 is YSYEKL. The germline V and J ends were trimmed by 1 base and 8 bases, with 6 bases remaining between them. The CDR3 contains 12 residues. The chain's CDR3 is CASSQASYEQFF. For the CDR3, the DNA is TGCGCCAGCAGCCAAGCTTCCTATGAGCAGTTCTTC.

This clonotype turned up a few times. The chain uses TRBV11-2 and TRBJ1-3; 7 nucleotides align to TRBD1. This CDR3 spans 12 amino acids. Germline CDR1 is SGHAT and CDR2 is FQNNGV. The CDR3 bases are TGTGGAGGAGGGGGCACGGGAAACACCATATATTTT. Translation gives CGGGGTGNTIYF.

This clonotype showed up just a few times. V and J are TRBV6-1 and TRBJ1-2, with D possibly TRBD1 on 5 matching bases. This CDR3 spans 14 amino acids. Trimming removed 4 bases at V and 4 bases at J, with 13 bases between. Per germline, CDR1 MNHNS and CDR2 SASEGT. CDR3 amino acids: CASSGIGAGYGYTF. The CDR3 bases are TGTGCCAGCAGTGGCATAGGGGCAGGCTATGGCTACACCTTC.

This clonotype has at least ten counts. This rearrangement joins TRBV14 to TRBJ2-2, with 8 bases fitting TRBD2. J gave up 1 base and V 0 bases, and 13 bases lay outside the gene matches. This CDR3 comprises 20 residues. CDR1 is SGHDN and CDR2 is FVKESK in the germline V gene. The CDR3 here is CASSQEEKRENFRNTGELFF. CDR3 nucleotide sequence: TGTGCCAGCAGCCAAGAAGAGAAGCGGGAGAATTTTCGGAACACCGGGGAGCTGTTTTTT.

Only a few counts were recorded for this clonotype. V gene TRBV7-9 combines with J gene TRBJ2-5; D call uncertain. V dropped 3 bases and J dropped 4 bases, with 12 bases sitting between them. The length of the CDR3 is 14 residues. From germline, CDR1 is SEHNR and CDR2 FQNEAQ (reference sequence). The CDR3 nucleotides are TGTGCCAGCAGCTTCATGGTCCCATCAGAGACCCAGTACTTC. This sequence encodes CASSFMVPSETQYF. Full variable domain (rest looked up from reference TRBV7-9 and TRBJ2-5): DTGVSQNPRHKITKRGQNVTFRCDPISEHNRLYWYRQTLGQGPEFLTYFQNEAQLEKSRLLSDRFSAERPKGSFSTLEIQRTEQGDSAMYLCASSFMVPSETQYFGPGTRLLVL.

The CDR3 nucleotides read TGTGCCAGCAGTGTGGGAGGGACAGGGGGACAGGATGGCTACACCTTC. As protein: CASSVGGTGGQDGYTF. This sequence joins TRBV12-3 or TRBV12-4 and TRBJ1-2; TRBD1 aligns across 11 bases. Losses at the gene ends were 5 bases for V and 6 bases for J; bases not matched to a gene: 11. The CDR3 consists of 16 residues.

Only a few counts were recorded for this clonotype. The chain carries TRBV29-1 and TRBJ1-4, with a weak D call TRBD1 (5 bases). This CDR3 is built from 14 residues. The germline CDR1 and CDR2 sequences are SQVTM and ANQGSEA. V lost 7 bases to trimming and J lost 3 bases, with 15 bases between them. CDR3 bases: TGCAGCGCCGAGACGTGGGGGGCTAATGAAAAACTGTTTTTT. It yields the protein CSAETWGANEKLFF.

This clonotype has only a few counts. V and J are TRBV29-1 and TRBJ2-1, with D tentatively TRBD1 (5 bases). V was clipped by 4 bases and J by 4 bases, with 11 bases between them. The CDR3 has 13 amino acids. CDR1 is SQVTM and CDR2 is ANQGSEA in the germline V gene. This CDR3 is CSVVGQGYNEQFF. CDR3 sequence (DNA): TGCAGCGTTGTCGGCCAGGGATACAATGAGCAGTTCTTC.